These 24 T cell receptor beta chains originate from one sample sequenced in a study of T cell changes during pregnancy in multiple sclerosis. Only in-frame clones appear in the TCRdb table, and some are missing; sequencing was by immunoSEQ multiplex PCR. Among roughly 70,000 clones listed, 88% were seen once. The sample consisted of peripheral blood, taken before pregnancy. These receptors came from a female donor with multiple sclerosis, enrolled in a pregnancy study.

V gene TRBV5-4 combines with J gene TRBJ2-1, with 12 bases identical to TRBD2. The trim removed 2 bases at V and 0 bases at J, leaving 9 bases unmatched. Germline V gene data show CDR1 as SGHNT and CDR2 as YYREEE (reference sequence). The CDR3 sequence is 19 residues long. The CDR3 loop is CASSFPGTSGFRSYNEQFF. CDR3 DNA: TGTGCCAGCAGCTTCCCCGGGACTAGCGGGTTCCGCTCCTACAATGAGCAGTTCTTC. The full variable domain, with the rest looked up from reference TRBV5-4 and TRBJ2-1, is ETGVTQSPTHLIKTRGQQVTLRCSSQSGHNTVSWYQQALGQGPQFIFQYYREEENGRGNFPPRFSGLQFPNYSSELNVNALELDDSALYLCASSFPGTSGFRSYNEQFFGPGTRLTVL.

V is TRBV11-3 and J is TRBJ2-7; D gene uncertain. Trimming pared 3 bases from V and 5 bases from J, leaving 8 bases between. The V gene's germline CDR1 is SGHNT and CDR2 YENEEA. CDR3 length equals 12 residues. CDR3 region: CASSFDNDEQYF. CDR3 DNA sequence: TGTGCCAGCAGCTTCGACAATGACGAGCAGTACTTC.

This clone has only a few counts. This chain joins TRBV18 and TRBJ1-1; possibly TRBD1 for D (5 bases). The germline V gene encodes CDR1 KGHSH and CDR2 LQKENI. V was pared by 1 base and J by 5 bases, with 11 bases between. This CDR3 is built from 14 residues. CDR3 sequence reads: CASSPQEEGTEAFF. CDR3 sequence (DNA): TGTGCCAGCTCACCACAGGAGGAGGGGACTGAAGCTTTCTTT. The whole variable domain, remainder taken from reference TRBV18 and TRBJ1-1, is NAGVMQNPRHLVRRRGQEARLRCSPMKGHSHVYWYRQLPEEGLKFMVYLQKENIIDESGMPKERFSAEFPKEGPSILRIQQVVRGDSAAYFCASSPQEEGTEAFFGQGTRLTVV.

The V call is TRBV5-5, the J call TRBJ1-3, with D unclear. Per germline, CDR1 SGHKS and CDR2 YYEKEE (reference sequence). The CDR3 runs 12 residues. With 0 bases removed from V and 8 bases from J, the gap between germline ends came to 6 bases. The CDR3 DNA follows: TGTGCCAGCAGCTTGGAGGGAGACACCATATATTTT. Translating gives CASSLEGDTIYF.

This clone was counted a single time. The CDR3 is CASKRGAGNTEAFF. In nucleotides, the CDR3 is TGTGCCAGCAAAAGGGGCGCTGGGAACACTGAAGCTTTCTTT. V usage is TRBV6-1 and J usage is TRBJ1-1; a weak D match, TRBD1 (5 bases). The CDR3 length is 14 residues. Germline V CDR1 and CDR2: MNHNS, SASEGT. The V and J ends lost 7 bases and 1 base respectively, with 13 bases between them.

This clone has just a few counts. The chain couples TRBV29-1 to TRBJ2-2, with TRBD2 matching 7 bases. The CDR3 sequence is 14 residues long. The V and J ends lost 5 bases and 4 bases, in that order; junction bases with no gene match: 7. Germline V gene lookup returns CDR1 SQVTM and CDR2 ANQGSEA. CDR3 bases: TGCAGCGTTCGAATAGCGGGTTTCACCGGGGAGCTGTTTTTT. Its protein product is CSVRIAGFTGELFF.

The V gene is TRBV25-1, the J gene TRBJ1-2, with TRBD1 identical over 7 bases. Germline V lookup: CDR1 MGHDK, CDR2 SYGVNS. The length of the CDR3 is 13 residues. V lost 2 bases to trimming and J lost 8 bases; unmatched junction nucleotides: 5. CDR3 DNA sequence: TGTGCCAGCAGTGAAAGGCAGGGGGGAGGCTACACCTTC. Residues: CASSERQGGGYTF.

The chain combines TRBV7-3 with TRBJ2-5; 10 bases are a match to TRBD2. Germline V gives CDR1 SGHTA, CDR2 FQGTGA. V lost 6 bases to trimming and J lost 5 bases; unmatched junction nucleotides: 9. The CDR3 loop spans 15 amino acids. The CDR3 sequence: CASSLGLAGVETQYF. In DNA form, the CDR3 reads TGTGCCAGCAGTTTAGGGCTAGCGGGGGTGGAGACCCAGTACTTC.

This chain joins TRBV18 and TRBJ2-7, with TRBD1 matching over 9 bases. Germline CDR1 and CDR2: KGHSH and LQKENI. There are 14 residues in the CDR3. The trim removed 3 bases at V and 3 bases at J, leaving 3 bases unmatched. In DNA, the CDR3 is TGTGCCAGCTCACCCCGACAGGGGGTCTACGAGCAGTACTTC. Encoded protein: CASSPRQGVYEQYF. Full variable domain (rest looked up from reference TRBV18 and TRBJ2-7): NAGVMQNPRHLVRRRGQEARLRCSPMKGHSHVYWYRQLPEEGLKFMVYLQKENIIDESGMPKERFSAEFPKEGPSILRIQQVVRGDSAAYFCASSPRQGVYEQYFGPGTRLTVT.

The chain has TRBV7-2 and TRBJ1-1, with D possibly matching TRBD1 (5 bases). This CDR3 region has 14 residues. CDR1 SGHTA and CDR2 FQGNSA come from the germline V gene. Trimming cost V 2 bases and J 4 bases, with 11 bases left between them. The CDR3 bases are TGTGCCAGCAGCTTACAGGGTCAAGTCACTGAAGCTTTCTTT. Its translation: CASSLQGQVTEAFF.

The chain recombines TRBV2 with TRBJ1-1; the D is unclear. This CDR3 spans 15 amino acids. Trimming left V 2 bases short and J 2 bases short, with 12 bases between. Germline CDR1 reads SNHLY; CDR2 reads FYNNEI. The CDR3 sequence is CASSEMVQTNTEAFF. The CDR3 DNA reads TGTGCCAGCAGTGAAATGGTACAGACAAACACTGAAGCTTTCTTT.

CDR3 sequence reads: CASKGQVNQPQHF. Here the CDR3 DNA reads TGTGCCAGCAAGGGACAGGTCAATCAGCCCCAGCATTTT. The chain carries TRBV25-1 and TRBJ1-5; 8 nucleotides line up with TRBD1. From germline, CDR1 is MGHDK and CDR2 SYGVNS. V lost 7 bases, J lost 3 bases, and 2 bases stayed unmatched. The CDR3 totals 13 residues.

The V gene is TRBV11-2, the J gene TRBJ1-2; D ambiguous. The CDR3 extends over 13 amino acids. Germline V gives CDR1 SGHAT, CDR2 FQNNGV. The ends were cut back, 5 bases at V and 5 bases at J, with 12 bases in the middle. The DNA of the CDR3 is TGTGCCAGCAGCCGAGAAACAGATTATGGCTACACCTTC. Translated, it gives CASSRETDYGYTF. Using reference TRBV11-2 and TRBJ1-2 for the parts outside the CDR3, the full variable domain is EAGVAQSPRYKIIEKRQSVAFWCNPISGHATLYWYQQILGQGPKLLIQFQNNGVVDDSQLPKDRFSAERLKGVDSTLKIQPAKLEDSAVYLCASSRETDYGYTFGSGTRLTVV.

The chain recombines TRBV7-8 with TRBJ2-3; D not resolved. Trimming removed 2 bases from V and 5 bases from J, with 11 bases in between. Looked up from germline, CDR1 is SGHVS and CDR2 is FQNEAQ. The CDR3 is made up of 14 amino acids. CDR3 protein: CASSLRFLEDTQYF. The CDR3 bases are TGTGCCAGCAGCTTACGGTTTTTAGAAGATACGCAGTATTTT. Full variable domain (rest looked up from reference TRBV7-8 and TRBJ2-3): GAGVSQSPRYKVAKRGQDVALRCDPISGHVSLFWYQQALGQGPEFLTYFQNEAQLDKSGLPSDRFFAERPEGSVSTLKIQRTQQEDSAVYLCASSLRFLEDTQYFGPGTRLTVL.

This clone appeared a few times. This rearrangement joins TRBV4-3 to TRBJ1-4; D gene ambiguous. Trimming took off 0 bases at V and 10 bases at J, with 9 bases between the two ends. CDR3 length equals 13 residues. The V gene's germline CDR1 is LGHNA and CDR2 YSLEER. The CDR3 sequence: CASSQDTRVKLFF. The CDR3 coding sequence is TGCGCCAGCAGCCAAGATACGAGGGTAAAACTGTTTTTT.

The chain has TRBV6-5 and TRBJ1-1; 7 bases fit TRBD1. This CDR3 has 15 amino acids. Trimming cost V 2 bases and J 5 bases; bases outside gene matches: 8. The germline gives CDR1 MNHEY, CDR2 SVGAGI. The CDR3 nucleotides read TGTGCCAGCAGTTACCATTACAGGGGTGGGACTGAAGCTTTCTTT. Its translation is CASSYHYRGGTEAFF.

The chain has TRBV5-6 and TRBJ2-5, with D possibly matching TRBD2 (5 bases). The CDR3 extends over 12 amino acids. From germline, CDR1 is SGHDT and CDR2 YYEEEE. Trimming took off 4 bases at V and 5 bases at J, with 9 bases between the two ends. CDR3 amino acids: CASSPGGETQYF. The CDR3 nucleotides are TGTGCCAGCAGCCCGGGCGGGGAGACCCAGTACTTC. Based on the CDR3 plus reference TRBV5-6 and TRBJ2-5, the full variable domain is DAGVTQSPTHLIKTRGQQVTLRCSPKSGHDTVSWYQQALGQGPQFIFQYYEEEERQRGNFPDRFSGHQFPNYSSELNVNALLLGDSALYLCASSPGGETQYFGPGTRLLVL.

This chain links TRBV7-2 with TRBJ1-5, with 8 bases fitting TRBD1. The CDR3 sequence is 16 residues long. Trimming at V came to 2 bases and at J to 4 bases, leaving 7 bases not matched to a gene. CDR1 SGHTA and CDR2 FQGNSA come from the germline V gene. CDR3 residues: CASSLRQGLGNQPQHF. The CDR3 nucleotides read TGTGCCAGCAGCTTACGACAGGGGCTTGGGAATCAGCCCCAGCATTTT.

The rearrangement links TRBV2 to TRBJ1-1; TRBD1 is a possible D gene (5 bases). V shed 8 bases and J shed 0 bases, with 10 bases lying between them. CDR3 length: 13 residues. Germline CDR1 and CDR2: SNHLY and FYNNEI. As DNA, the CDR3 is TGTGCCAGCCTACAAGGGGTGAACACTGAAGCTTTCTTT. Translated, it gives CASLQGVNTEAFF.

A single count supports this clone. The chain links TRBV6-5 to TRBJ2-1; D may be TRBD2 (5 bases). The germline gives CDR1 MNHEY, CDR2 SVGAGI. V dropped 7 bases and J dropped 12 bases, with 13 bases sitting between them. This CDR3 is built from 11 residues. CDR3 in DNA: TGTGCCAGCAAAAACCGGGGATCGCAGTTCTTC. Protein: CASKNRGSQFF.

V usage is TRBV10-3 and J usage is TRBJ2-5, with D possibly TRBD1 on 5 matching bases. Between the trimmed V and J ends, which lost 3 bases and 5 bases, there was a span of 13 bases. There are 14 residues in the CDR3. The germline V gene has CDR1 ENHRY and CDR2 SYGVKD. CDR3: CAISDGQLEETQYF. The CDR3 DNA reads TGTGCCATCAGTGACGGACAATTGGAGGAGACCCAGTACTTC.

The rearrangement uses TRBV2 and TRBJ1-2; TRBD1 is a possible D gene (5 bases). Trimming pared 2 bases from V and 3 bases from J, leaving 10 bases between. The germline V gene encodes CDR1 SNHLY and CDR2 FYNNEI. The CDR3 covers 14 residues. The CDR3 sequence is CASSERGADYGYTF. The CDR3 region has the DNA TGTGCCAGCAGTGAAAGGGGCGCGGACTATGGCTACACCTTC.

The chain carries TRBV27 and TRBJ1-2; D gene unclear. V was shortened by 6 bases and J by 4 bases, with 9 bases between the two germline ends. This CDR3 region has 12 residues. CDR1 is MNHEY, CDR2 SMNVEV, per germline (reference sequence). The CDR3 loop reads CASRTGGYGYTF. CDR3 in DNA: TGTGCCAGCAGAACGGGTGGCTATGGCTACACCTTC.

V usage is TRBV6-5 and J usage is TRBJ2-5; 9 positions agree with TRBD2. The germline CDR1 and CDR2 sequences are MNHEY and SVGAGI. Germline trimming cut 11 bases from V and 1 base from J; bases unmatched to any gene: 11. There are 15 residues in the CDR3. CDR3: CASGGSSGTQETQYF. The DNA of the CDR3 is TGTGCCTCCGGGGGGTCTAGCGGGACCCAAGAGACCCAGTACTTC.